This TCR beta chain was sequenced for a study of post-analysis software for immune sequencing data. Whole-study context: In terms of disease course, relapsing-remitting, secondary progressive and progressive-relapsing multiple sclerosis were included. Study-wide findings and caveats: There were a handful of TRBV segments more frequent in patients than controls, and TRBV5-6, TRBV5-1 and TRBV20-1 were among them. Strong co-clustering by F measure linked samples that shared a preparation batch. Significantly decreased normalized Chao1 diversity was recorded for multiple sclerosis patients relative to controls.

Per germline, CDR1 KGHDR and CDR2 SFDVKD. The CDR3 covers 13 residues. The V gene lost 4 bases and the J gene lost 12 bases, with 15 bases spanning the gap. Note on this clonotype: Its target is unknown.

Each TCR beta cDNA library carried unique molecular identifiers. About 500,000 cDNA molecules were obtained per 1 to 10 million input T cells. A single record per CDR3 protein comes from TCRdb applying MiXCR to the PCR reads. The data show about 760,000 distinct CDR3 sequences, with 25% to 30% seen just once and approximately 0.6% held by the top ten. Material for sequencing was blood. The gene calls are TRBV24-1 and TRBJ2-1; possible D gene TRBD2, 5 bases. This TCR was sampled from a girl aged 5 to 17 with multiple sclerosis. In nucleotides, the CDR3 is TGTGCCACCAGTGACTCACTAGGGTCGGGGCAGTTCTTC. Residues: CATSDSLGSGQFF.